The sequence of this TCR beta chain was determined in a study of post-analysis software for immune sequencing data. With respect to this clonotype: Antigen specificity is unknown.

Unique molecular identifiers had been added to the TCR beta cDNA libraries. TCRdb re-derived calls from the PCR reads in MiXCR, one entry per CDR3 protein. This sample has hundreds of thousands of distinct CDR3 sequences, with about 60% found just once. Study-wide results and caveats: Controls had significantly higher normalized Chao1 diversity than multiple sclerosis patients. Higher frequency in patients than in controls was seen for roughly five TRBV segments, with TRBV5-6, TRBV5-1 and TRBV20-1 among them.

The CDR3 covers 15 residues. V gave up 3 bases and J gave up 6 bases; unmatched junction bases: 11. The TCR sequence derives from a girl aged 2-9 years with multiple sclerosis. The chain couples TRBV12-3 or TRBV12-4 to TRBJ2-7; 7 positions match TRBD1. The sample was blood. Here the CDR3 DNA reads TGTGCCAGCAGTTTCTCTCCGGGACAGCATACCGAGCAGTACTTC. Protein product: CASSFSPGQHTEQYF.